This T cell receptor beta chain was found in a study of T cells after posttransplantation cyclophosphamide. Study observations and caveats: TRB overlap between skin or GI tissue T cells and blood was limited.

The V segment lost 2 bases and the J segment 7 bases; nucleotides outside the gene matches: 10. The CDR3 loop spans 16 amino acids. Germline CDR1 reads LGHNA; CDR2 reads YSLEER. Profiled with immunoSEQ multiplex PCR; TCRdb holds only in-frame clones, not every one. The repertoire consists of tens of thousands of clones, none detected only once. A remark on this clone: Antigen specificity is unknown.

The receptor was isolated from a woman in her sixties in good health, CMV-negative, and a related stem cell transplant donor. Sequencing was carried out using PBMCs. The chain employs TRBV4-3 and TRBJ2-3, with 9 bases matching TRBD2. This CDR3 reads CASSQTGRGGWNTQYF. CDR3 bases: TGCGCCAGCAGCCAAACGGGGCGGGGGGGGTGGAATACGCAGTATTTT.